The clone carrying this T cell receptor (beta chain) was recorded at least ten times. The making of cDNA relied on 5'RACE with 10-nucleotide random UMIs. Each CDR3 protein gets one entry after TCRdb re-called the 5' RACE reads with MiXCR. The sample records 45,000 to 55,000 distinct CDR3 sequences, approximately 5.8% being singletons. Sorted libraries came from around 1 million CD4+ or CD8+ T cells. CDR1 is SNHLY and CDR2 is FYNNEI in the germline V gene. The CDR3 extends over 14 amino acids. Between the trimmed V and J ends, which lost 6 bases and 0 bases, there was a span of 8 bases. This sample was taken from a study of neurological immune-mediated disorders. Across the whole study: For the roughly 34 multiple sclerosis patients, the disease was relapsing-remitting in around 31 and secondary progressive in 3.

This chain joins TRBV2 and TRBJ2-2; a possible D gene is TRBD2 (6 bases). The receptor comes from a young woman with multiple sclerosis. The specimen was CD4+ T cells from blood. CDR3 protein: CASRGLPNTGELFF. CDR3 in DNA: TGTGCCAGCAGGGGACTCCCGAACACCGGGGAGCTGTTTTTT.